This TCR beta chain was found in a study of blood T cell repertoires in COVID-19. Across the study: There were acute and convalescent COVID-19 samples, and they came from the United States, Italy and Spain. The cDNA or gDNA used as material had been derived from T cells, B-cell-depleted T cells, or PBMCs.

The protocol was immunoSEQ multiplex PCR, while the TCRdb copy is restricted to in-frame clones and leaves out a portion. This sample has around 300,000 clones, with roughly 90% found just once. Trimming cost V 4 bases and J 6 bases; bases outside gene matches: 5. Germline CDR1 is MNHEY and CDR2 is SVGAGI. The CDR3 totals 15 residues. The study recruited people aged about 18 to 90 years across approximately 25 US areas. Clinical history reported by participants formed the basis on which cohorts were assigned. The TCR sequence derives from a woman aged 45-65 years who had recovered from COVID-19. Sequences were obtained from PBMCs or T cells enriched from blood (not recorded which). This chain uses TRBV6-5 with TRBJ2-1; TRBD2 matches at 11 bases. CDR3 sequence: CASSSPGTSGNEQFF. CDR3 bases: TGTGCCAGCAGTTCTCCCGGGACTAGCGGCAATGAGCAGTTCTTC.